The clone carrying this T cell receptor (beta chain) was seen a handful of times. These data are taken from a study of blood T cell repertoires in COVID-19. Germline trimming cut 10 bases from V and 8 bases from J; bases unmatched to any gene: 10. CDR1 is ENHRY and CDR2 is SYGVKD in the germline V gene. This CDR3 is built from 13 residues. The table came from immunoSEQ multiplex PCR; TCRdb's copy has only in-frame clones and leaves some out. The sample consists of about 220,000 clones, 82% of them appearing once. This chain links TRBV10-3 with TRBJ1-4; 7 bases align to TRBD1. The source of this sequence is a woman older than 75 with acute or convalescent COVID-19. The source material was peripheral blood. The CDR3, as DNA: TGTGCCACACAACAGGGGAGGAACGAAAAACTGTTTTTT. Its protein product is CATQQGRNEKLFF.